These 23 T cell receptor beta chains originate from one sample sequenced in a study of cytomegalovirus exposure and HLA in healthy donors. The PCR was carried out with 60 Vbeta primers and 13 Jbeta primers. Produced via immunoSEQ multiplex PCR; TCRdb's table is partial and in-frame only. The data show roughly 120,000 clones, about 78% seen once. The sample comprised PBMCs. The origin of the receptors is a woman aged 40 to 50 in good health and CMV-seropositive.

This clone came up a few times. The chain couples TRBV28 to TRBJ2-7; no reliable D call. The CDR3 covers 13 residues. The germline CDR1 and CDR2 sequences are MDHEN and SYDVKM. Trimming took 7 bases from V and 2 from J, leaving 12 bases between them. The CDR3 sequence: CASKTAAPYEQYF. For the CDR3, the DNA is TGTGCCAGCAAAACAGCAGCTCCCTACGAGCAGTACTTC. The full variable domain, with the rest looked up from reference TRBV28 and TRBJ2-7, is DVKVTQSSRYLVKRTGEKVFLECVQDMDHENMFWYRQDPGLGLRLIYFSYDVKMKEKGDIPEGYSVSREKKERFSLILESASTNQTSMYLCASKTAAPYEQYFGPGTRLTVT.

The chain joins TRBV23-1 to TRBJ1-6; 7 bases are a match to TRBD1. TRBV23-1 is noted as an ORF with a role that remains uncertain. J lost 6 bases, V lost 2 bases, and 7 bases had no gene match. The CDR3 has 16 residues. The CDR3 region has the DNA TGCGCCAGCAGTCAAAGATGCACAGGGGCTAATTCACCCCTCCACTTT. It encodes CASSQRCTGANSPLHF.

J is TRBJ1-1 and V is TRBV27; 9 nucleotides match TRBD1. CDR3 length equals 14 residues. Losses at the gene ends were 3 bases for V and 8 bases for J; bases not matched to a gene: 7. In germline, CDR1 is MNHEY, CDR2 SMNVEV (reference sequence). CDR3 bases: TGTGCCAGCAGTTTTCTAGGACAGGGGAGGGAAGCTTTCTTT. Its protein product is CASSFLGQGREAFF.

This sequence joins TRBV7-6 and TRBJ1-2, with D unclear. V was cut by 5 bases and J by 1 base, with 17 bases left in between. The CDR3 loop spans 16 amino acids. From germline, CDR1 is SGHVS and CDR2 FNYEAQ. Written as DNA, the CDR3 is TGTGCCAGCAGCCCACGAGGGAGGGAAAATAACTATGGCTACACCTTC. Its protein is CASSPRGRENNYGYTF.

This rearrangement joins TRBV4-1 to TRBJ2-5, with TRBD1 identical over 8 bases. This CDR3 contains 15 residues. V shed 5 bases, J shed 4 bases, and the junction held 9 bases outside the gene matches. Germline CDR1 MGHRA, CDR2 YSYEKL. The CDR3, as DNA: TGCGCCAGCAGCTCGCCGACAGGGGACGCAGAGACCCAGTACTTC. Its protein product is CASSSPTGDAETQYF.

V and J are TRBV5-1 and TRBJ2-7, with D unclear. Germline values: CDR1 SGHRS, CDR2 YFSETQ. The CDR3 has 14 amino acids. V was cut by 4 bases and J by 0 bases, with 11 bases left in between. The CDR3 coding sequence is TGCGCCAGCAGCGTTCCCGAGGCCTCCTACGAGCAGTACTTC. Translation: CASSVPEASYEQYF. Full variable domain (outside the CDR3, taken from reference TRBV5-1 and TRBJ2-7): KAGVTQTPRYLIKTRGQQVTLSCSPISGHRSVSWYQQTPGQGLQFLFEYFSETQRNKGNFPGRFSGRQFSNSRSEMNVSTLELGDSALYLCASSVPEASYEQYFGPGTRLTVT.

Concerning this clone itself: The junction departs from germline at one end; a sequencing error may be responsible. This sequence joins TRBV19 and TRBJ2-6, with D possibly matching TRBD2 (5 bases). Germline CDR1 reads LNHDA; CDR2 reads SQIVND (reference sequence). The CDR3 is 16 amino acids. CDR3 nucleotides: TGTGCCAGTAGTGCCCGACCGGACCCAGCGGCCTACGTCCTGACTTTC. Amino acids: CASSARPDPAAYVLTF.

The gene calls are TRBV10-3 and TRBJ2-1; TRBD2 aligns across 7 bases. V shed 5 bases, J shed 7 bases, and the junction held 11 bases outside the gene matches. The germline V gene encodes CDR1 ENHRY and CDR2 SYGVKD. The CDR3 covers 15 residues. In DNA form, the CDR3 reads TGTGCCATCAGTCCAGCGGGGACGGTGGGGAATGAGCAGTTCTTC. Translating it yields CAISPAGTVGNEQFF.

As DNA, the CDR3 is TGCGCCAGCAGCCAAGATCTAGCGGGGGGGAACAATGAGCAGTTCTTC. It specifies CASSQDLAGGNNEQFF. The chain has TRBV4-1 and TRBJ2-1; 12 bases are a match to TRBD2. V was pared by 0 bases and J by 5 bases, with 2 bases of the junction left unmatched. Germline CDR1 reads MGHRA; CDR2 reads YSYEKL. CDR3 length equals 16 residues.

The V and J genes are TRBV5-1 and TRBJ2-1; D unresolved. Trimming cost V 0 bases and J 7 bases, with 11 bases left between them. CDR1 and CDR2 from the germline V gene are SGHRS and YFSETQ. There are 14 residues in the CDR3. The CDR3 region has the DNA TGCGCCAGCAGCTTGGCCTCTACCGTAAATGAGCAGTTCTTC. It yields the protein CASSLASTVNEQFF.

J is TRBJ1-1 and V is TRBV5-8, with 9 bases aligning to TRBD1. CDR1 and CDR2 from the germline V gene are SGHTS and YDEGEE. CDR3 length: 19 amino acids. The junction had 17 bases not matched to a gene; V was cut back by 2 bases and J by 3 bases. The CDR3 DNA follows: TGTGCCAGCAGCTTCTCTCCCCCCGGGACAGGGCGCTTCTACACTGAAGCTTTCTTT. Amino acids: CASSFSPPGTGRFYTEAFF. Variable domain in full (rest from reference TRBV5-8 and TRBJ1-1): EAGVTQSPTHLIKTRGQQATLRCSPISGHTSVYWYQQALGLGLQFLLWYDEGEERNRGNFPPRFSGRQFPNYSSELNVNALELEDSALYLCASSFSPPGTGRFYTEAFFGQGTRLTVV.

This rearrangement joins TRBV11-2 to TRBJ1-1, with no clear D. The germline gives CDR1 SGHAT, CDR2 FQNNGV. Trimming took off 5 bases at V and 1 base at J, with 11 bases between the two ends. There are 14 residues in the CDR3. This chain's CDR3 is CASSPPLSNTEAFF. The CDR3 DNA reads as TGTGCCAGCAGCCCCCCCCTGTCGAACACTGAAGCTTTCTTT.

This clone was seen only once. J is TRBJ1-6 and V is TRBV10-3; 8 bases match TRBD1. With 3 bases clipped from V and 0 bases from J, the junction kept 7 bases outside the gene matches. CDR3 length: 18 residues. Germline-derived CDR1 and CDR2 are ENHRY and SYGVKD. The CDR3 region is CAISDTGGPSSYNSPLHF. The DNA of the CDR3 is TGTGCCATCAGTGACACAGGGGGGCCGAGCTCCTATAATTCACCCCTCCACTTT.

V is TRBV25-1 and J is TRBJ1-6; possible D gene TRBD1, 5 bases. The CDR3 sequence is 16 residues long. Germline V CDR1 and CDR2: MGHDK, SYGVNS. V was shortened by 6 bases and J by 1 base, with 13 bases between the two germline ends. The CDR3 region has the DNA TGTGCCAGCAGGCCCCTGGGGGGATCCTATAATTCACCCCTCCACTTT. Translated: CASRPLGGSYNSPLHF.

CDR3 region: CASSLDRAVQPQHF. DNA for the CDR3: TGTGCCAGCAGCTTAGACAGGGCGGTTCAGCCCCAGCATTTT. This chain connects TRBV7-2 to TRBJ1-5, with D possibly TRBD1 on 6 matching bases. Trimming pared 1 base from V and 6 bases from J, leaving 10 bases between. Germline CDR1 and CDR2: SGHTA and FQGNSA. There are 14 residues in the CDR3.

This chain links TRBV7-9 with TRBJ1-4, with a weak D call TRBD1 (5 bases). CDR3 length: 14 residues. Germline V CDR1 and CDR2: SEHNR, FQNEAQ (reference sequence). The V gene lost 2 bases and the J gene lost 4 bases, with 8 bases spanning the gap. CDR3 nucleotides: TGTGCCAGCAGCTTACCAGGGTTTAATGAAAAACTGTTTTTT. Its translation: CASSLPGFNEKLFF.

The chain has TRBV5-1 and TRBJ1-1, with 10 nucleotides matching TRBD1. Germline lookup yields CDR1 SGHRS and CDR2 YFSETQ. The trim removed 4 bases at V and 0 bases at J, leaving 3 bases unmatched. This CDR3 contains 15 residues. The CDR3 loop is CASSTGQGLNTEAFF. CDR3 in DNA: TGCGCCAGCAGCACGGGACAGGGGCTGAACACTGAAGCTTTCTTT.

The chain is built from TRBV6-4 and TRBJ1-5, with D possibly being TRBD1 (5 bases). The CDR3 is 13 amino acids. V lost 3 bases and J 5 bases, leaving 8 bases between the germline ends. CDR1 MRHNA and CDR2 SNTAGT come from the germline V gene. The CDR3 sequence: CASSEGPYQPQHF. DNA of the CDR3: TGTGCCAGCAGTGAGGGGCCTTATCAGCCCCAGCATTTT.

The rearrangement uses TRBV5-6 and TRBJ1-2; D not resolved. The CDR3 runs 12 residues. V lost 4 bases, J lost 7 bases, and 11 bases lay in between. CDR1 and CDR2 (germline): SGHDT, YYEEEE. The CDR3 here is CASSPVSGGYTF. In DNA form, the CDR3 reads TGTGCCAGCAGCCCGGTATCGGGTGGCTACACCTTC. The entire variable domain, with the rest obtained from reference TRBV5-6 and TRBJ1-2, is as follows: DAGVTQSPTHLIKTRGQQVTLRCSPKSGHDTVSWYQQALGQGPQFIFQYYEEEERQRGNFPDRFSGHQFPNYSSELNVNALLLGDSALYLCASSPVSGGYTFGSGTRLTVV.

The chain employs TRBV5-1 and TRBJ1-2; perhaps TRBD1 as D (5 bases). This CDR3 is 14 amino acids long. CDR1 is SGHRS and CDR2 is YFSETQ in the germline V gene. Trimming shortened V by 1 base and J by 7 bases, and 14 bases separated the two germline ends. CDR3: CASSLQGRQGGYTF. As DNA, the CDR3 is TGCGCCAGCAGCTTGCAGGGAAGACAAGGTGGCTACACCTTC.

In this sample, this clone is medium-sized (0.01 to 0.1%). The V gene is TRBV5-8, the J gene TRBJ2-3, with TRBD1 matching 8 bases. V shed 0 bases, J shed 2 bases, and the junction held 2 bases outside the gene matches. From germline, CDR1 is SGHTS and CDR2 YDEGEE. This CDR3 has 15 amino acids. The CDR3 sequence: CASSLGTGNTDTQYF. Here the CDR3 DNA reads TGTGCCAGCAGCTTGGGGACAGGGAACACAGATACGCAGTATTTT.

This clone was seen a single time. J is TRBJ1-3 and V is TRBV29-1; perhaps TRBD1 as D (5 bases). The CDR3 has 14 amino acids. CDR1 is SQVTM and CDR2 is ANQGSEA in the germline V gene. V lost 5 bases to trimming and J lost 2 bases, with 13 bases between them. CDR3 sequence: CSVKTDTAGNTIYF. As DNA, the CDR3 is TGCAGCGTTAAAACGGACACCGCTGGAAACACCATATATTTT.

This clone was seen a few times. This chain connects TRBV28 to TRBJ2-5; the match to TRBD1 covers 9 bases. Unmatched junction bases numbered 9, after V lost 8 bases and J lost 5 bases. This CDR3 is built from 14 residues. Germline CDR1 MDHEN, CDR2 SYDVKM. This chain's CDR3 is CASGTNRGRETQYF. In nucleotides, the CDR3 is TGTGCCAGCGGCACTAACAGGGGGCGGGAGACCCAGTACTTC.